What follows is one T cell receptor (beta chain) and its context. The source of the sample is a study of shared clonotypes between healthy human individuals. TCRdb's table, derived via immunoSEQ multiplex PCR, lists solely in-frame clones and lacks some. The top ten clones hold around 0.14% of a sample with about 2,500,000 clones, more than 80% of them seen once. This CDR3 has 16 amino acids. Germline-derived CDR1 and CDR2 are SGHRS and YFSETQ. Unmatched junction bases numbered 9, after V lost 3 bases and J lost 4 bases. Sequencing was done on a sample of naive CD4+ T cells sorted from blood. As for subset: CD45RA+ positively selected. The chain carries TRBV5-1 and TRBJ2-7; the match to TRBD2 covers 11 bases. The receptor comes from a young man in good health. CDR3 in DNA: TGCGCCAGCAGCTCGGAACTAGCGGGGGACCTATACGAGCAGTACTTC. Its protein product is CASSSELAGDLYEQYF.